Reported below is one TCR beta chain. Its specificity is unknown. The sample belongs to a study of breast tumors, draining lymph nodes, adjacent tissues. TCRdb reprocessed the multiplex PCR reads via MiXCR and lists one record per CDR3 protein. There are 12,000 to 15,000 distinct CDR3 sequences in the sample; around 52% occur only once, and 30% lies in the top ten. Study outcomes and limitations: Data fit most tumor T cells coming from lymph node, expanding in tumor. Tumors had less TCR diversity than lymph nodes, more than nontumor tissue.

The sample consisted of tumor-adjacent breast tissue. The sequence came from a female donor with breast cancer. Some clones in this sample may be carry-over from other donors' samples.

CDR3 in DNA: TGTGCCAGCAGCTTGGGGGCCCTACCAACTAATGAAAAACTGTTTTTT. Translation gives CASSLGALPTNEKLFF. The J gene is TRBJ1-4, the V gene TRBV5-8; D call uncertain. Germline V lookup: CDR1 SGHTS, CDR2 YDEGEE. The CDR3 consists of 16 residues. Trimming cost V 0 bases and J 0 bases, with 9 bases left between them.